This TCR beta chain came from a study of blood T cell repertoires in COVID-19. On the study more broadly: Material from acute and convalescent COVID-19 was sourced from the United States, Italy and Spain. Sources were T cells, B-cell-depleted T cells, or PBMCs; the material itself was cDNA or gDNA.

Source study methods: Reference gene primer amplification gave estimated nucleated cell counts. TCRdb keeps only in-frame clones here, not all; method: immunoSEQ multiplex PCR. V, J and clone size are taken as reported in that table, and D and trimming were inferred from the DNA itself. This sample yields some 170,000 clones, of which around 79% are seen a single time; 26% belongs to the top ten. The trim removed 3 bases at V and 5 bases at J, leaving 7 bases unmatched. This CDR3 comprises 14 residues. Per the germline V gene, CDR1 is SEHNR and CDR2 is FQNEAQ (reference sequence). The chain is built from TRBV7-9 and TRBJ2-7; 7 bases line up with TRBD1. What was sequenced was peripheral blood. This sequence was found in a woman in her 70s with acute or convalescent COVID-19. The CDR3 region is CASSFTGQNHEQYF. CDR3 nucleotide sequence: TGTGCCAGCAGCTTTACGGGACAGAACCACGAGCAGTACTTC.